Following are 8 T cell receptor beta chains from one sample sequenced in a study of blood T cell repertoires in COVID-19. Here immunoSEQ multiplex PCR was the method, and the copy in TCRdb shows in-frame clones only, minus some. The table has about 250,000 clones, almost 90% seen once. Material: peripheral blood. These receptors were collected from a man at least 80 years old with acute or convalescent COVID-19.

The J gene is TRBJ2-5, the V gene TRBV24-1, with D possibly TRBD1 on 6 matching bases. The CDR3 is made up of 12 amino acids. V was clipped by 9 bases and J by 3 bases, with 10 bases between them. Germline CDR1 reads KGHDR; CDR2 reads SFDVKD. CDR3 sequence (DNA): TGTGCCACCCGGGACACCAAAGAGACCCAGTACTTC. It translates to CATRDTKETQYF.

The J gene is TRBJ2-2, the V gene TRBV7-8; possibly TRBD2 for D (5 bases). The germline gives CDR1 SGHVS, CDR2 FQNEAQ. This CDR3 spans 16 amino acids. The V and J ends lost 0 bases and 5 bases respectively, with 13 bases between them. CDR3 DNA sequence: TGTGCCAGCAGCTTAGCGAGGGAAAGTGGTACCGGGGAGCTGTTTTTT. Protein product: CASSLARESGTGELFF.

The chain combines TRBV15 with TRBJ1-5, with TRBD1 identical over 8 bases. Germline values: CDR1 LNHNV, CDR2 YYDKDF (reference sequence). The CDR3 totals 15 residues. The V gene end was trimmed by 3 bases and the J gene end by 6 bases; junction bases not matched to a gene: 7. CDR3 in amino acids: CATSRDGQGGQPQHF. For the CDR3, the DNA is TGTGCCACCAGCAGGGATGGACAGGGTGGTCAGCCCCAGCATTTT.

This clone occurred a few times. In nucleotides, the CDR3 is TGCAGCATTGTGGACAGGGGAGGAGCGAACACTGAAGCTTTCTTT. Translating it yields CSIVDRGGANTEAFF. The rearrangement links TRBV29-1 to TRBJ1-1; 9 bases map to TRBD1. The germline V gene has CDR1 SQVTM and CDR2 ANQGSEA. There are 15 residues in the CDR3. Trimming took 8 bases from V and 1 from J; bases not matched to a gene: 11.

The chain combines TRBV5-4 with TRBJ2-3; D uncertain. The CDR3 sequence is 16 residues long. The germline CDR1 and CDR2 sequences are SGHNT and YYREEE (reference sequence). V was trimmed by 3 bases and J by 3 bases, leaving 17 bases between them. CDR3: CASSSPAISLTDTQYF. CDR3 bases: TGTGCCAGCAGCTCCCCCGCGATAAGCTTAACAGATACGCAGTATTTT.

This clone was observed a handful of times. The chain links TRBV3-1 (or the pseudogene TRBV3-2) to TRBJ2-3; TRBD1 matches 7 bases. The germline gives CDR1 LGHDT, CDR2 YNNKEL (reference sequence). With 4 bases clipped from V and 2 bases from J, the junction kept 9 bases outside the gene matches. The length of the CDR3 is 16 residues. The CDR3 protein is CASSRYTGAFTDTQYF. CDR3 bases: TGTGCCAGCAGCCGATACACAGGGGCCTTCACAGATACGCAGTATTTT.

The chain joins TRBV9 to TRBJ2-3; TRBD2 is a possible D gene (5 bases). Germline CDR1 is SGDLS and CDR2 is YYNGEE. V was shortened by 0 bases and J by 7 bases, with 18 bases between the two germline ends. The CDR3 extends over 16 amino acids. DNA of the CDR3: TGTGCCAGCAGCGTAGAAGGGCGGGCAGGCAGAAATACGCAGTATTTT. Its translation: CASSVEGRAGRNTQYF.

This clone has a handful of counts. The V call is TRBV20-1, the J call TRBJ2-2; no definite D call. Trimming took off 6 bases at V and 0 bases at J, with 14 bases between the two ends. This CDR3 contains 15 residues. The germline gives CDR1 DFQATT, CDR2 SNEGSKA (reference sequence). CDR3 region: CSASGETANTGELFF. DNA of the CDR3: TGCAGTGCCAGTGGAGAAACGGCGAACACCGGGGAGCTGTTTTTT.